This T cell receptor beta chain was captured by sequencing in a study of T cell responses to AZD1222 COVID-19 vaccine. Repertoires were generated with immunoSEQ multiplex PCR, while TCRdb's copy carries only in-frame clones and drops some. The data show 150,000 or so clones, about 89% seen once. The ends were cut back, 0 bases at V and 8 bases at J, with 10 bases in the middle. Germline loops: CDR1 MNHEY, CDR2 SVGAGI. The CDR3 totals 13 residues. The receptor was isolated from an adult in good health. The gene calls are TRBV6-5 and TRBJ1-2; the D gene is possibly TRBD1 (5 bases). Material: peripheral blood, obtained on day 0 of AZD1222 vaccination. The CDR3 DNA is TGTGCCAGCAGTTACTCGAAAGGGGACGGCTACACCTTC. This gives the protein CASSYSKGDGYTF.